This T cell receptor (beta chain) was profiled in a study of T cell responses to AZD1222 COVID-19 vaccine (dated by TCRdb to the early 2020s). For context, the study as a whole: TCR sequencing covered some 250 trial participants: 207 given two doses of AZD1222 and about 26 given two doses of MenACWY control vaccine. Trial participants were enrolled by age into subgroups of 18-55, 56-69 and 70-plus years, and 148, 28 and 57 TCR-sequenced participants, respectively, were included in these subgroups.

CDR1 and CDR2 were assigned from the germline V gene as MDHEN and SYDVKM. From its cysteine to its phenylalanine, the CDR3 spans 16 amino acids. Left in the record is the CDR3 DNA by itself, 48 bases read in frame from the first base. Trimming costs V 1 base and J 5 bases, and their ends lie 17 bases apart. On this clone itself: This clone's antigen is unknown. The record has no base qualities; no much larger clone is one base away.

In the paper's terms, the time point label means: about 28 days (+/-7) after the second vaccine dose. Because spike-specific TCR depth and breadth did not differ between the two schedules, AZD1222 recipients who got a second dose at roughly 4 weeks were pooled with those who got a second dose at roughly 12 weeks. Vaccinee samples came from UK trials COV001 and COV002, including a single-blind randomized controlled phase 2/3 trial of AZD1222 (ChAdOx1 nCoV-19) in healthy adults. For TCRbeta chain sequencing, PBMC samples were collected from trial participants at day 0 and at day 28 after the second dose. What the research found in general, with its limitations: Because no day 14 peak-response samples were available, the repertoires could be characterized only after the peak T cell response. The whole spike protein was spanned by vaccine-associated CD4 TCRs, and dominant responses were seen in regions 160-218 and 743-854. Epitopes outside the regions mutated in the B.1.351 and B.1.1.7 variants were reportedly recognized by nearly half of the unique spike-specific TCRs. After two AZD1222 doses, both the breadth and the depth of spike-specific TCRs were significantly higher than at day 0 and than in MenACWY recipients. The 56-69-year group was small, and its depth increase did not reach significance, likely because of low power. Most participants were white British and females outnumbered males, and the authors suggested that clonal diversity may have been underestimated. Conclusions about previously exposed vaccinees are limited, since just six AZD1222 recipients were seropositive for SARS-CoV-2 at baseline.

The CDR3 regions of human TCRbeta chains were analyzed by immunosequencing. The source study handled its data this way. Repertoire TCRs were checked for matches against a reference library of SARS-CoV-2-specific TCRs that had been generated using the MIRA antigen-specificity platform. Breadth was defined as the fraction of unique TCRs that were SARS-CoV-2-associated. Depth was defined as the fraction of total T cells that were SARS-CoV-2-associated. Using the MIRA data, every spike-specific TCR was mapped to the spike region that the TCR reacted to and assigned to either a CD4 or a CD8 class. Log10-transformed breadth and depth values were compared by one-way ANOVA with Sidak's multiple comparisons tests. Imported from immuneACCESS, the table was reduced by TCRdb to in-frame sequences with V and J called. These copies leave out some clones; in studies compared against another copy, an unresolved V gene accounts for under half, and the cause of the remainder is not known. V, J and clone size are taken as reported in that table, and D and trimming were inferred from the DNA itself. In this sample the table shows 110,000 or so clones, around nine tenths of which occur a single time. Together, the top ten hold 7.1% of the sample.

The V gene is TRBV28 and the J gene is TRBJ2-5; the D assignment is uncertain and may be TRBD1 or TRBD2, with 7 bases supporting each. Specimen: peripheral blood, collected 28 days after the second AZD1222 dose. This sequence was found in an adult who received the AZD1222 COVID-19 vaccine. Here is the DNA: TGTGCCAGCAGTTTATACCAGACAGGGAGGGGGGAGACCCAGTACTTC. This sequence encodes CASSLYQTGRGETQYF.